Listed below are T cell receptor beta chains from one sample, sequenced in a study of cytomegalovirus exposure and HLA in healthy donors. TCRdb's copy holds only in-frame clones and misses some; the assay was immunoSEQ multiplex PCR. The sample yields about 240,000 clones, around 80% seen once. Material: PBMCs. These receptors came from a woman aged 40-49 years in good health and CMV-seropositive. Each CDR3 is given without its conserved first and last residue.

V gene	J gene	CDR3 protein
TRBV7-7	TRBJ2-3	ASSRQGITDTQY
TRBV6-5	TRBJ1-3	ASRVDLSSGNTIY
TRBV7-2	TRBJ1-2	ASSNRTGTNYGYT
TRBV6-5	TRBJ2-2	ASRLGGRSGELF
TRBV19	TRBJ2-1	ASSIGSASGTRFVSYNEQF
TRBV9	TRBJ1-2	ASSESEGSIYGYT
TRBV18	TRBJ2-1	ASSPLISGTSSNEQF
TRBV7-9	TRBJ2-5	ASSSKGLAGEETQY
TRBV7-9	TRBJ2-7	ASSLDRAEQY
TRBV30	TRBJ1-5	AWSSGYSNQPQH
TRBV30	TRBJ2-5	AWSVGQGEETQY
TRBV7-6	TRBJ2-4	ASSSVYRDGAKNIQY
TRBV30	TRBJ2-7	AWSPGQTFYEQY
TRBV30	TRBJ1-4	AWMTGTNEKLF
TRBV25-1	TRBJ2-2	ASSEAGDTGELF
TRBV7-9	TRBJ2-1	SSKSGGANVYNEQF
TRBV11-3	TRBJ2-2	ASSLEQGNTGELF
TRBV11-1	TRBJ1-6	ASSLSDSATYSPLH
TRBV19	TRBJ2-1	ASSIDRVKQF
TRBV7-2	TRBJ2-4	ASSSPGGKNIQY
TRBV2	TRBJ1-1	ASSGDRVVTEAF
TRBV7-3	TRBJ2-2	ASSQSGGRTGELF
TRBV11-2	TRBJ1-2	ASSVGGRRYT
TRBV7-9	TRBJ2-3	ASSLATGGPDTQY
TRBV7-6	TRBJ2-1	ASSYGTSNEQF
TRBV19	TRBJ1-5	ASSRSTGSDQPQH
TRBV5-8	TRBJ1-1	ASSRNSQANTEAF
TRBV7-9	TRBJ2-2	ASSQDSGELF
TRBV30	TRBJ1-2	AWSVQRGVPYGYT
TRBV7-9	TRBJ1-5	ASSSGVQPQH
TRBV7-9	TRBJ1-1	SSSLLAGGGTEAF
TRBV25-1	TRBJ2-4	ASSEGGPIAKNIQY
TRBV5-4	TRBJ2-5	ASSPAAAGVWGVTQY
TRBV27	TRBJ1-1	ASSSQGVNTEAF
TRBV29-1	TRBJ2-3	SVAQGLSPWVKQY
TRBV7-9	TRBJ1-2	ASSPLDFSYGYT
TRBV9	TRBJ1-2	ASSVQGTANYGYT
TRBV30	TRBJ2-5	AWALDRSQETQY
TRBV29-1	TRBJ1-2	SVVGTDYGYT
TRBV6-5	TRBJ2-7	ASRSGLALGEQY
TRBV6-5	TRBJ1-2	ASSYSLNRLDGYT
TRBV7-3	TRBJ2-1	ASSLWAASSYNEQF
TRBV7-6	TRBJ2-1	ASSLGTVLSYNEQF